Detailed here is one TCR beta chain. This record comes from a study of blood T cells in healthy people across ages. A sample-barcoded 5' primer and a J-beta primer mix were used in a second PCR of roughly 6 to 11 cycles. TCRdb redid the calling of the 5' RACE reads with MiXCR, one entry per CDR3 protein. This table has some 560,000 distinct CDR3 sequences, about 27% appearing once. This CDR3 region has 14 residues. V was clipped by 0 bases and J by 7 bases, with 9 bases between them. CDR1 and CDR2 (germline): LGHNA, YNFKEQ. These same records also appear under a second study, on T cells of mothers and their children.

The chain joins TRBV4-2 to TRBJ1-4; D not resolved. Sequencing was performed on blood. The receptor was derived from a boy younger than 10 in good health. CDR3 DNA sequence: TGTGCCAGCAGCCAAGACTGGGGTGGTGAAAAACTGTTTTTT. Amino acids: CASSQDWGGEKLFF.